These 16 T cell receptor beta chains came from one sample sequenced in a study of blood T cell repertoires in COVID-19. The data were produced by immunoSEQ multiplex PCR, yet TCRdb's version contains in-frame clones alone and is incomplete. Found here are under 200,000 clones, 80% of them singletons; the top ten hold about 7%. The specimen sequenced was peripheral blood. The source is a man aged 60-69 years with acute or convalescent COVID-19.

There are a few counts of this clone. The chain is built from TRBV6-5 and TRBJ1-1; no reliable D call. V lost 0 bases and J lost 3, with 11 bases in between. Germline V CDR1 and CDR2: MNHEY, SVGAGI. The length of the CDR3 is 15 residues. The CDR3 DNA reads TGTGCCAGCAGTTACTCGTTTAACCGGGACACTGAAGCTTTCTTT. This encodes CASSYSFNRDTEAFF.

The chain uses TRBV10-3 and TRBJ1-1, with TRBD1 matching over 11 bases. Germline CDR1 is ENHRY and CDR2 is SYGVKD. This CDR3 spans 15 amino acids. The trim removed 3 bases at V and 3 bases at J, leaving 3 bases unmatched. CDR3 in DNA: TGTGCCATCAGTGATTGGGACAGGGGGGACACTGAAGCTTTCTTT. As protein: CAISDWDRGDTEAFF.

The genes are TRBV7-6 and TRBJ2-1; D is perhaps TRBD1 (5 bases). With 5 bases removed from V and 5 bases from J, the gap between germline ends came to 10 bases. From germline, CDR1 is SGHVS and CDR2 FNYEAQ. CDR3 length: 13 residues. The CDR3 sequence: CASSQRGNNEQFF. CDR3 nucleotide sequence: TGTGCCAGCAGCCAAAGGGGTAACAATGAGCAGTTCTTC.

The CDR3 bases are TGTGCCAGCAGTGAAGAAACCCGGCGGGCCGAAGAGTTCTTC. This sequence encodes CASSEETRRAEEFF. The gene calls are TRBV2 and TRBJ2-1; weak D call: TRBD2 (5 bases). CDR1 and CDR2 (germline): SNHLY, FYNNEI. V was shortened by 1 base and J by 14 bases, with 18 bases between the two germline ends. The CDR3 spans 14 residues. The full variable domain, with the rest looked up from reference TRBV2 and TRBJ2-1, is EPEVTQTPSHQVTQMGQEVILRCVPISNHLYFYWYRQILGQKVEFLVSFYNNEISEKSEIFDDQFSVERPDGSNFTLKIRSTKLEDSAMYFCASSEETRRAEEFFGPGTRLTVL.

The V gene is TRBV25-1, the J gene TRBJ1-1, with D perhaps TRBD1 (6 bases). Germline CDR1 and CDR2: MGHDK and SYGVNS. V lost 1 base and J lost 5, with 11 bases in between. The CDR3 totals 14 residues. CDR3 DNA sequence: TGTGCCAGCAGTGAATGGGGGAGGGGGACTGAAGCTTTCTTT. It is translated as CASSEWGRGTEAFF. Using reference TRBV25-1 and TRBJ1-1 for the parts outside the CDR3, the full variable domain is EADIYQTPRYLVIGTGKKITLECSQTMGHDKMYWYQQDPGMELHLIHYSYGVNSTEKGDLSSESTVSRIRTEHFPLTLESARPSHTSQYLCASSEWGRGTEAFFGQGTRLTVV.

This clone was found once. The chain couples TRBV10-3 to TRBJ2-1, with D maybe TRBD1 (5 bases). CDR1 and CDR2 (germline): ENHRY, SYGVKD. The CDR3 loop spans 12 amino acids. The V end was cut by 10 bases, the J end by 5 bases, with 12 bases between. In nucleotides, the CDR3 is TGTGCCACCCGACAGACCAACAATGAGCAGTTCTTC. It translates to CATRQTNNEQFF.

This clone was seen only a few times. The chain has TRBV30 and TRBJ1-2; 8 bases are a match to TRBD1. This CDR3 is 14 amino acids long. V lost 2 bases, J lost 3 bases, and 5 bases stayed unmatched. Germline CDR1 is GTSNPN and CDR2 is SVGIG (reference sequence). As DNA, the CDR3 is TGTGCCTGGAGTCTTACAGGGGGGGACTATGGCTACACCTTC. It yields the protein CAWSLTGGDYGYTF.

This clone was detected once. The chain has TRBV4-3 and TRBJ2-1; 12 bases match TRBD2. CDR1 and CDR2 (germline): LGHNA, YSLEER. The CDR3 contains 15 residues. The junction had 6 bases not matched to a gene; V was cut back by 5 bases and J by 7 bases. For the CDR3, the DNA is TGCGCCAGCAGCAGACTAGCGGGGGTGACGAATGAGCAGTTCTTC. Translating gives CASSRLAGVTNEQFF.

The rearrangement joins TRBV28 to TRBJ1-5; D is unresolved. Trimming stripped 4 bases from V and 0 bases from J, with 10 bases between. Looked up from germline, CDR1 is MDHEN and CDR2 is SYDVKM. This CDR3 is 15 amino acids long. Here the CDR3 DNA reads TGTGCCAGCAGTTCGAACACCCATAGCAATCAGCCCCAGCATTTT. It translates to CASSSNTHSNQPQHF.

Details on this clone: This CDR3 is also generated by other DNA sequences in the sample. The V gene is TRBV27, the J gene TRBJ2-1; 9 positions match TRBD2. Germline V gives CDR1 MNHEY, CDR2 SMNVEV (reference sequence). CDR3 length: 15 amino acids. V lost 1 base to trimming and J lost 3 bases; unmatched junction nucleotides: 1. CDR3 region: CASSLLAGVYNEQFF. CDR3 nucleotide sequence: TGTGCCAGCAGTTTATTAGCGGGGGTCTACAATGAGCAGTTCTTC.

The J gene is TRBJ2-1, the V gene TRBV5-1, with 9 bases fitting TRBD1. Germline CDR1 and CDR2: SGHRS and YFSETQ. The trim removed 4 bases at V and 8 bases at J, leaving 4 bases unmatched. There are 13 residues in the CDR3. CDR3 in amino acids: CASSGTGLYEQFF. The CDR3 DNA sequence: TGCGCCAGCAGCGGGACAGGGTTGTATGAGCAGTTCTTC.

This chain's CDR3 is CASSSLLANEQFF. For the CDR3, the DNA is TGTGCCAGCAGCTCCCTCCTAGCCAATGAGCAGTTCTTC. V and J are TRBV7-3 and TRBJ2-1; a possible D gene is TRBD2 (5 bases). V was pared by 4 bases and J by 6 bases, with 10 bases between. The CDR3 covers 13 residues. Germline V gene data show CDR1 as SGHTA and CDR2 as FQGTGA.

The rearrangement uses TRBV19 and TRBJ1-6; D remains ambiguous. Trimming took 9 bases from V and 4 from J, leaving 7 bases between them. Per the germline V gene, CDR1 is LNHDA and CDR2 is SQIVND (reference sequence). The length of the CDR3 is 12 residues. Here the CDR3 DNA reads TGTGCCAGCCGGGATTATAATTCACCCCTCCACTTT. It yields the protein CASRDYNSPLHF. The entire variable domain, with the rest obtained from reference TRBV19 and TRBJ1-6, is as follows: DGGITQSPKYLFRKEGQNVTLSCEQNLNHDAMYWYRQDPGQGLRLIYYSQIVNDFQKGDIAEGYSVSREKKESFPLTVTSAQKNPTAFYLCASRDYNSPLHFGNGTRLTVT.

The chain employs TRBV4-1 and TRBJ2-1, with 9 bases aligning to TRBD2. Trimming cost V 1 base and J 2 bases; bases outside gene matches: 0. In germline, CDR1 is MGHRA, CDR2 YSYEKL. The CDR3 consists of 15 residues. CDR3 nucleotide sequence: TGCGCCAGCAGCCAAGTAGCGGGGGCCTACAATGAGCAGTTCTTC. Its translation is CASSQVAGAYNEQFF.

The CDR3 nucleotides are TGTGCCAGCAGTATTAGCGTCTGGGAGACCCAGTACTTC. Translation gives CASSISVWETQYF. This sequence joins TRBV2 and TRBJ2-5; perhaps TRBD2 as D (5 bases). With 5 bases removed from V and 5 bases from J, the gap between germline ends came to 12 bases. The V gene's germline CDR1 is SNHLY and CDR2 FYNNEI. The CDR3 has 13 amino acids.

The table lists this clone with many counts. This chain connects TRBV2 to TRBJ1-4; 8 nucleotides agree with TRBD1. Trimming at V came to 8 bases and at J to 14 bases, leaving 10 bases not matched to a gene. This CDR3 has 12 amino acids. Germline CDR1 SNHLY, CDR2 FYNNEI. CDR3 amino acids: CASQTWGDRLFF. The CDR3 DNA follows: TGTGCCAGCCAAACCTGGGGGGACAGGCTGTTTTTT.